This T cell receptor beta chain emerged from a study of a mutant IDH1 vaccine in newly diagnosed glioma. General study points: Top-clonotype changes in peripheral T cells seemed unrelated to pseudoprogression.

Regarding time point: baseline, week 1 (first vaccination visit). Treatment described: pre-vaccination baseline after standard-of-care therapy. Germline V gene lookup returns CDR1 MNHNS and CDR2 SASEGT. The CDR3 length is 14 residues. V was cut by 2 bases and J by 8 bases, with 15 bases left in between. Clones were read by immunoSEQ multiplex PCR, and TCRdb kept only the in-frame ones, dropping some. The sample has over 80,000 clones; roughly 90% are singletons. As for this clone: Its specificity is not known.

The TCR originated in a woman aged 45-65 years with glioma. The V gene is TRBV6-1, the J gene TRBJ1-2; weak D call: TRBD1 (5 bases). This specimen was PBMCs, taken from a glioma patient treated with radiotherapy, temozolomide or both. This chain's CDR3 is CASSERGTGGGYTF. The CDR3 DNA follows: TGTGCCAGCAGTGAAAGGGGAACAGGCGGGGGCTACACCTTC.